This entry is about one T cell receptor (beta chain). Assay used: immunoSEQ multiplex PCR; TCRdb lists only in-frame clones, some missing. The table has under 45,000 clones, 55% to 75% seen once. The sample is drawn from a study of early stage breast cancer tumors. This CDR3 contains 14 residues. Per the germline V gene, CDR1 is KGHSH and CDR2 is LQKENI. The J segment lost 4 bases and the V segment lost 0 bases, leaving 0 bases of the junction unmatched. The chain recombines TRBV18 with TRBJ2-3, with TRBD1 matching 8 bases. Material: blood. The clonotype comes from a person aged 45 to 59 with breast cancer. The DNA of the CDR3 is TGTGCCAGCTCACCACCGACAGGGGCAGATACGCAGTATTTT. Encoded protein: CASSPPTGADTQYF.